A selection of T cell receptor beta chains follows, all from one sample in a study of T cell responses to AZD1222 COVID-19 vaccine. Assay: immunoSEQ multiplex PCR; the TCRdb copy retains only in-frame clones and omits some. The data hold 95,000 to 110,000 clones, with approximately 88% observed a single time. The sample was peripheral blood, taken on day 0 of AZD1222 vaccination. These receptors were collected from an adult in good health. CDR3s include the opening cysteine and the closing phenylalanine or tryptophan. The size field is filled for only some rows; it gives once, few, many or a size class.

TRBJ2-7 | 13 | TRBV28 | . | CAGRSEGTHEQYF
TRBJ2-3 | 14 | TRBV5-1 | . | CASSLDPSTDTQYF
TRBJ2-7 | 17 | TRBV4-2 | . | CASSPYSGTSGTYEQYF
TRBJ1-2 | 14 | TRBV28 | . | CASTRQISAYGYTF
TRBJ2-7 | 15 | TRBV4-3 | . | CASSQGLALGYEQYF
TRBJ2-7 | 16 | TRBV7-2 | . | CASSLGGYSGTYEQYF
TRBJ2-5 | 13 | TRBV10-3 | . | CAISEGRVETQYF
TRBJ2-7 | 14 | TRBV27 | . | CASRSRAYANEQYF
TRBJ2-3 | 16 | TRBV6-2/TRBV6-3 | . | CASSYQGGQGLDTQYF
TRBJ1-1 | 15 | TRBV7-2 | few | CASTLGSVPSPEAFF
TRBJ2-2 | 15 | TRBV18 | . | CASSQRTGNTGELFF
TRBJ2-1 | 14 | TRBV7-2 | . | CASSFQAGYNEQFF
TRBJ2-1 | 12 | TRBV18 | . | CASSQSENRQFF
TRBJ2-5 | 12 | TRBV4-1 | . | CASSQDRETQYF
TRBJ1-1 | 15 | TRBV7-2 | . | CASSLGGTGNTEAFF
TRBJ1-1 | 13 | TRBV29-1 | . | CSGEVGMNTEAFF
TRBJ2-7 | 16 | TRBV5-1 | . | CASSLAKGQVSYEQYF
TRBJ2-3 | 15 | TRBV25-1 | . | CASSGRTGYTDTQYF
TRBJ2-2 | 17 | TRBV7-6 | . | CASSPGQGRRGTGELFF
TRBJ1-1 | 13 | TRBV4-1 | once | CASSQDRGPEAFF
TRBJ1-1 | 14 | TRBV18 | . | CASSYTGWNTEAFF
TRBJ1-2 | 15 | TRBV4-2 | . | CASSQEYAPGYGYTF
TRBJ1-6 | 17 | TRBV7-8 | . | CASSLAGRGSYNSPLHF
TRBJ1-2 | 14 | TRBV11-3 | . | CASTRTGVTMGYTF
TRBJ2-7 | 15 | TRBV7-9 | . | CASSLTSGRAYEQYF
TRBJ1-2 | 13 | TRBV2 | . | CASSEGERHGYTF
TRBJ2-6 | 16 | TRBV27 | . | CASSVFFGSGANVLTF
TRBJ2-7 | 12 | TRBV28 | once | CASSLIRGEQYF
TRBJ1-2 | 13 | TRBV7-8 | . | CASSGDFGYGYTF
TRBJ2-7 | 16 | TRBV6-2/TRBV6-3 | . | CASSYSSRDSPYEQYF
TRBJ1-5 | 11 | TRBV28 | . | CASSHNQPQHF
TRBJ2-3 | 12 | TRBV2 | . | CASRLSTDTQYF
TRBJ2-1 | 15 | TRBV7-9 | . | CASSLVGGILDEQFF
TRBJ2-1 | 18 | TRBV3-1/TRBV3-2 | few | CASSLSRLAGEPGNEQFF
TRBJ2-5 | 16 | TRBV11-2 | . | CASSFSGGASPETQYF
TRBJ1-2 | 19 | TRBV3-1/TRBV3-2 | . | CASSQSRNRGQNLFYGYTF
TRBJ1-2 | 13 | TRBV10-2 | once | CASSPTGNYGYTF
TRBJ2-1 | 17 | TRBV5-3 | . | CARSGRQGVGSYNEQFF
TRBJ1-4 | 16 | TRBV5-8 | . | CASSLGRGTGNEKLFF
TRBJ1-2 | 15 | TRBV28 | . | CASSFPGQGAFGYTF
TRBJ2-7 | 12 | TRBV10-3 | . | CAISVTPYEQYF
TRBJ1-1 | 13 | TRBV18 | . | CASSELGNTEAFF
TRBJ1-6 | 13 | TRBV6-4 | . | CASSEGDNSPLHF
TRBJ1-5 | 13 | TRBV11-2 | . | CASSLAGGQPQHF
TRBJ1-1 | 13 | TRBV7-2 | . | CASRDGPNTEAFF
TRBJ2-1 | 15 | TRBV29-1 | . | CSVEGRQAPFNEQFF
TRBJ1-2 | 13 | TRBV19 | . | CASSLSPNYGYTF
TRBJ2-7 | 16 | TRBV4-3 | once | CASSQDMGQGSYEQYF
TRBJ2-5 | 14 | TRBV3-1/TRBV3-2 | . | CASSQGRGRKTQYF